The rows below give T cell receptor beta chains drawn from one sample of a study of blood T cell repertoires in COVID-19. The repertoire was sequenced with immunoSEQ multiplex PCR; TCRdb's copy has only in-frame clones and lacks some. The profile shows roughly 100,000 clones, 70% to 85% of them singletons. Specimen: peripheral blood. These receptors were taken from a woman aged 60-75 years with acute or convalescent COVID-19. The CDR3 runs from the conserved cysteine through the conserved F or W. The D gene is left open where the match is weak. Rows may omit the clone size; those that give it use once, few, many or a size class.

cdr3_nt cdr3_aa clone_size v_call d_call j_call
TGTGCCAGCAGCGACTCGGGACAGAGCTATGGCTACACCTTC CASSDSGQSYGYTF - TRBV7-9 TRBD1 TRBJ1-2
TGCGCCAGCAGCTTGAAGGAGCCCTCACTAGCGGGAGAAGCAGATACGCAGTATTTT CASSLKEPSLAGEADTQYF once TRBV5-1 TRBD2 TRBJ2-3
TGCGCCAGCAGTTCGGGGCTCGGGACTTCCTACGAGCAGTACTTC CASSSGLGTSYEQYF once TRBV5-1 - TRBJ2-7
TGCAGTGCTAGTAGCACGCAAGAGACCCAGTACTTC CSASSTQETQYF - TRBV20-1 - TRBJ2-5
TGTGCCAGCAGTTTATTTAGCGGGGGGCTCTACGAGCAGTACTTC CASSLFSGGLYEQYF - TRBV28 TRBD2 TRBJ2-7
TGTGCCAGCAGCCAGGGACTGGCGTCGAGCTCCTACAATGAGCAGTTCTTC CASSQGLASSSYNEQFF - TRBV3-1/TRBV3-2 - TRBJ2-1
TGTGCCAGCAGCCCTGGGACTAGCGGGAGTGCTGAGCAGTTCTTC CASSPGTSGSAEQFF - TRBV7-6 TRBD2 TRBJ2-1
TGTGCCAGTAGTCGGGACAGGGATAATGAAAAACTGTTTTTT CASSRDRDNEKLFF - TRBV19 TRBD1 TRBJ1-4
TGCGCCAGCAGCTCAAACCAGGGGAACGTCTACAATGAGCAGTTCTTC CASSSNQGNVYNEQFF - TRBV5-1 - TRBJ2-1
TGTGCCAGCAGCCTTGGCGGCTCCGAGTTCGGAAATTCACCCCTCCACTTT CASSLGGSEFGNSPLHF - TRBV3-1/TRBV3-2 - TRBJ1-6
TGCGCCACCGGACAGGGAGGTAGTGGTGAGCAGTACTTC CATGQGGSGEQYF - TRBV23-1 TRBD1 TRBJ2-7
TGTGCCAGTAGAGAGCAGGGACAGATTGCCAATCAGCCCCAGCATTTT CASREQGQIANQPQHF - TRBV19 TRBD1 TRBJ1-5
TGTGCCAGTACCCCGGAGGAGATTAACACCGGGGAGCTGTTTTTT CASTPEEINTGELFF - TRBV19 - TRBJ2-2
TGTGCCAGTAGTCCTCCGGGACAGGGAGGAGGTGAGCAGTTCTTC CASSPPGQGGGEQFF - TRBV19 TRBD1 TRBJ2-1